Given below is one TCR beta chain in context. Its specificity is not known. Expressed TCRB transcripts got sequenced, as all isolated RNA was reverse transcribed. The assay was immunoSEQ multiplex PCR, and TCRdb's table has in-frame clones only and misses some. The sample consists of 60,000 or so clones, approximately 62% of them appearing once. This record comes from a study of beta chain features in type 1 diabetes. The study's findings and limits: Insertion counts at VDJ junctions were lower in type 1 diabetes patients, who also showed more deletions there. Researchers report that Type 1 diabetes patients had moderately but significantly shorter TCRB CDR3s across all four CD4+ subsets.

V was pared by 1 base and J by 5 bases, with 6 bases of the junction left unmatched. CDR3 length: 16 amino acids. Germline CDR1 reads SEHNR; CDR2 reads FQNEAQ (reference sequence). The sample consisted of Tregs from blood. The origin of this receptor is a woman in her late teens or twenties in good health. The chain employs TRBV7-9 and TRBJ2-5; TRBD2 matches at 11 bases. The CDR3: CASSLGATSGVETQYF. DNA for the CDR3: TGTGCCAGCAGCTTAGGAGCGACTAGCGGGGTTGAGACCCAGTACTTC.